This T cell receptor (beta chain) was captured by sequencing in a study of shared clonotypes between healthy human individuals. This CDR3 is built from 15 residues. CDR1 is SNHLY and CDR2 is FYNNEI in the germline V gene. With 8 bases clipped from V and 5 bases from J, the junction kept 14 bases outside the gene matches. Data came from immunoSEQ multiplex PCR; TCRdb stores just in-frame clones and leaves some out. This sample has approximately 2.5 million clones, with over 85% found just once. This chain connects TRBV2 to TRBJ2-5; TRBD2 matches 7 bases. Sequenced: naive CD4+ T cells sorted from blood. Stated subset: CD45RA+ positively selected. This receptor was obtained from a man between 18 and 35 years old in good health. The CDR3 DNA sequence: TGTGCCAGCGGGAGTGAGGCACTAGCGTACGAGACCCAGTACTTC. Protein: CASGSEALAYETQYF.